Following are 14 T cell receptor beta chains from one sample sequenced in a study of blood T cell repertoires in COVID-19. The repertoire was sequenced with immunoSEQ multiplex PCR; TCRdb's copy has only in-frame clones and lacks some. The table lists fewer than 350,000 clones, approximately 90% of them singletons. The sequencing input was PBMCs or T cells enriched from blood (not recorded which). Receptor source: a middle-aged woman who had recovered from COVID-19.

This chain uses TRBV15 with TRBJ2-1, with TRBD1 matching over 8 bases. The length of the CDR3 is 18 residues. Germline-derived CDR1 and CDR2 are LNHNV and YYDKDF (reference sequence). The junction had 13 bases not matched to a gene; V was cut back by 0 bases and J by 6 bases. As DNA, the CDR3 is TGTGCCACCAGCAGAGATCTGACGACAGGGGCGCTGGGCAATGAGCAGTTCTTC. Encoded protein: CATSRDLTTGALGNEQFF.

V gene TRBV30 combines with J gene TRBJ2-1; a possible D gene is TRBD2 (5 bases). V was pared by 0 bases and J by 8 bases, with 8 bases between. The CDR3 spans 12 residues. The germline CDR1 and CDR2 sequences are GTSNPN and SVGIG (reference sequence). CDR3 nucleotides: TGTGCCTGGAGTGTCCTGCGGGATGAGCAGTTCTTC. This codes for CAWSVLRDEQFF.

This clone appeared a single time. For the CDR3, the DNA is TGTGCCAGTAGTCCCCTAGGGCGGGACTATGGCTACACCTTC. Amino acids: CASSPLGRDYGYTF. The chain links TRBV19 to TRBJ1-2, with unresolved D. CDR1 is LNHDA and CDR2 is SQIVND in the germline V gene (reference sequence). V lost 5 bases to trimming and J lost 3 bases, with 13 bases between them. The CDR3 has 14 amino acids.

This clone was seen a few times. The rearrangement links TRBV4-3 to TRBJ1-1; no clear D gene. Trimming removed 1 base from V and 1 base from J, with 7 bases in between. This CDR3 is built from 14 residues. The germline gives CDR1 LGHNA, CDR2 YSLEER. The CDR3 DNA sequence: TGCGCCAGCAGCCAAGGACATTCGAACACTGAAGCTTTCTTT. It yields the protein CASSQGHSNTEAFF.

This chain connects TRBV6-5 to TRBJ2-7; perhaps TRBD1 as D (6 bases). V lost 6 bases and J 3 bases, leaving 12 bases between the germline ends. Germline values: CDR1 MNHEY, CDR2 SVGAGI. The CDR3 covers 13 residues. CDR3 nucleotides: TGTGCCAGCAGGCCACAGGGTAGCTACGAGCAGTACTTC. Translated: CASRPQGSYEQYF.

This chain uses TRBV4-1 with TRBJ1-2, with 12 bases matching TRBD1. There are 16 residues in the CDR3. V trimming: 4 bases; J trimming: 5 bases; junction bases outside the gene matches: 8. Looked up from germline, CDR1 is MGHRA and CDR2 is YSYEKL. The CDR3 DNA reads as TGCGCCAGCAGCCTCTCCCCGGGACAGGGGGCATATGGCTACACCTTC. It specifies CASSLSPGQGAYGYTF.

The V and J genes are TRBV2 and TRBJ1-2, with D perhaps TRBD1 (5 bases). With 2 bases removed from V and 5 bases from J, the gap between germline ends came to 18 bases. CDR3 length equals 16 residues. In germline, CDR1 is SNHLY, CDR2 FYNNEI. Here the CDR3 reads CASSERGDLVPYGYTF. The DNA for the CDR3 is TGTGCCAGCAGTGAACGGGGGGACCTTGTACCATATGGCTACACCTTC.

The rearrangement joins TRBV4-3 to TRBJ1-2, with D perhaps matching TRBD1 (5 bases). V lost 0 bases, J lost 8 bases, and 16 bases lay in between. The CDR3 is 15 residues long. Germline CDR1 is LGHNA and CDR2 is YSLEER. This CDR3 is CASSQDFVRRDGYTF. CDR3 bases: TGCGCCAGCAGCCAAGATTTCGTACGGCGGGACGGCTACACCTTC.

This clone was recorded once. This chain links TRBV6-5 with TRBJ1-6, with a tentative D call TRBD1 (6 bases). Germline V gives CDR1 MNHEY, CDR2 SVGAGI. CDR3 size: 13 residues. V was cut by 2 bases and J by 15 bases, with 14 bases left in between. This CDR3 is CASSYRDIKHLHF. Here the CDR3 DNA reads TGTGCCAGCAGTTACAGGGACATTAAACACCTCCACTTT.

This rearrangement joins TRBV5-5 to TRBJ1-2; no clear D. This CDR3 is built from 13 residues. V lost 2 bases to trimming and J lost 2 bases, with 7 bases between them. In germline, CDR1 is SGHKS, CDR2 YYEKEE (reference sequence). The CDR3 loop reads CASSFEGNYGYTF. CDR3 sequence (DNA): TGTGCCAGCAGCTTCGAGGGAAACTATGGCTACACCTTC.

The V call is TRBV9, the J call TRBJ1-3; TRBD1 matches at 9 bases. Germline CDR1 is SGDLS and CDR2 is YYNGEE. J gave up 0 bases and V 3 bases, and 1 base lay outside the gene matches. The CDR3 length is 15 residues. The CDR3 DNA is TGTGCCAGCAGCGAGACAGGGGGCTCTGGAAACACCATATATTTT. It specifies CASSETGGSGNTIYF. Complete variable domain (other parts from reference TRBV9 and TRBJ1-3): DSGVTQTPKHLITATGQRVTLRCSPRSGDLSVYWYQQSLDQGLQFLIQYYNGEERAKGNILERFSAQQFPDLHSELNLSSLELGDSALYFCASSETGGSGNTIYFGEGSWLTVV.

This sequence joins TRBV7-9 and TRBJ1-2; D gene uncertain. Germline values: CDR1 SEHNR, CDR2 FQNEAQ (reference sequence). Trimming removed 5 bases at V and 0 bases at J, with 13 bases between. The CDR3 is 15 residues long. As DNA, the CDR3 is TGTGCCAGCAGCGACCTTCGCGGGGCTAACTATGGCTACACCTTC. Its translation: CASSDLRGANYGYTF. Combining the CDR3 with reference TRBV7-9 and TRBJ1-2 gives the whole variable domain DTGVSQNPRHKITKRGQNVTFRCDPISEHNRLYWYRQTLGQGPEFLTYFQNEAQLEKSRLLSDRFSAERPKGSFSTLEIQRTEQGDSAMYLCASSDLRGANYGYTFGSGTRLTVV.

The DNA of the CDR3 is TGTGCCAGCAGCCCCGACAGGGGATACGAGCAGTACTTC. Its translation is CASSPDRGYEQYF. The chain couples TRBV3-1 (or the pseudogene TRBV3-2) to TRBJ2-7, with 8 bases matching TRBD1. The CDR3 sequence is 13 residues long. With V trimmed by 4 bases and J by 4 bases, 3 bases remained unmatched. In germline, CDR1 is LGHDT, CDR2 YNNKEL (reference sequence).

V usage is TRBV28 and J usage is TRBJ2-5, with 8 bases matching TRBD1. Germline assignment: CDR1 MDHEN and CDR2 SYDVKM. The V segment lost 9 bases and the J segment 5 bases; nucleotides outside the gene matches: 11. The CDR3 is made up of 14 amino acids. CDR3 bases: TGTGCCAGTCAACAGGGGGGCAGCTGGGAGACCCAGTACTTC. This translates into CASQQGGSWETQYF.